This entry features one T cell receptor beta chain sequence. The antigen remains undetermined. A minimum of one pre-ART and two post-ART PBMC samples existed for each donor. Held in samples before DNA extraction were roughly 0.95-11 million cryopreserved PBMC. This specimen belongs to a study of long-term antiretroviral therapy in people with HIV. Whole-study results and caveats: Among HIV repertoires, CDR3 length ranges were narrower than those of controls. Those clones which expanded before ART made up the dominant part of the repertoire at all time points.

Germline-derived CDR1 and CDR2 are SQVTM and ANQGSEA. The CDR3 runs 13 residues. V lost 3 bases to trimming and J lost 4 bases; unmatched junction nucleotides: 3. The libraries were made with immunoSEQ v3.0 at survey level. Produced via immunoSEQ multiplex PCR; TCRdb's table is partial and in-frame only. The data contain 20,000 to 25,000 clones, roughly 84% of them singletons. V is TRBV29-1 and J is TRBJ2-5; 9 bases fit TRBD2. The clonotype was recovered from a man aged 18 to 30 with HIV. This sample comprised unsorted PBMCs, obtained 0.2 years before starting antiretroviral therapy. As DNA, the CDR3 is TGCAGCGTTGAGCGGGAGGGCGGAGAGACCCAGTACTTC. Protein: CSVEREGGETQYF.